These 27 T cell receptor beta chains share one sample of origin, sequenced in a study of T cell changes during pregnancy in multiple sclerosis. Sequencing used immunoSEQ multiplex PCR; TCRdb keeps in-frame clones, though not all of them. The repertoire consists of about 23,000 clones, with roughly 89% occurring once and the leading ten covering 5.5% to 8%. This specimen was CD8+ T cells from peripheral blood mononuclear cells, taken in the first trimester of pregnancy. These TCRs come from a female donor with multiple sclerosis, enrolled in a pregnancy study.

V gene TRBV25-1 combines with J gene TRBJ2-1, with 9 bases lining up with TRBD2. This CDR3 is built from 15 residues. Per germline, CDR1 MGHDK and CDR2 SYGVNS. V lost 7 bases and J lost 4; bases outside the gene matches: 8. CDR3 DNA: TGTGCCAGCAACAGGGCGGGAGGGCTTTACAATGAGCAGTTCTTC. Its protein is CASNRAGGLYNEQFF. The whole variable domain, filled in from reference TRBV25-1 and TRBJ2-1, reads EADIYQTPRYLVIGTGKKITLECSQTMGHDKMYWYQQDPGMELHLIHYSYGVNSTEKGDLSSESTVSRIRTEHFPLTLESARPSHTSQYLCASNRAGGLYNEQFFGPGTRLTVL.

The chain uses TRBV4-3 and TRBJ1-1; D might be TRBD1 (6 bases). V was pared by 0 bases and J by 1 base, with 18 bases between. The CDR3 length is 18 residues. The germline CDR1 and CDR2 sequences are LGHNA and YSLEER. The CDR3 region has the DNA TGCGCCAGCAGCCAAGATCCGAGAGGGGGACACAAGAACACTGAAGCTTTCTTT. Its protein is CASSQDPRGGHKNTEAFF.

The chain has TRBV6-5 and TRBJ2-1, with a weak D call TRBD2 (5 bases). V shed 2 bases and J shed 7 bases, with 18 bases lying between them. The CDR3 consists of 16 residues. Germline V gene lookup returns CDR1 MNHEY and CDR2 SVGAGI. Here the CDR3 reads CASSYARLSGGNEQFF. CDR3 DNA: TGTGCCAGCAGTTACGCCCGCCTGTCAGGAGGTAATGAGCAGTTCTTC.

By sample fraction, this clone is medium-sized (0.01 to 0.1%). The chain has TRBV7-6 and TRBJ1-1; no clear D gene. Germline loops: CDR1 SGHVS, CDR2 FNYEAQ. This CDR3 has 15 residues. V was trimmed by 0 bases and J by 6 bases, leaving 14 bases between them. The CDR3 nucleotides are TGTGCCAGCAGCTTAGCGCAAGGAGGGCGGCCTGAAGCTTTCTTT. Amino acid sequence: CASSLAQGGRPEAFF.

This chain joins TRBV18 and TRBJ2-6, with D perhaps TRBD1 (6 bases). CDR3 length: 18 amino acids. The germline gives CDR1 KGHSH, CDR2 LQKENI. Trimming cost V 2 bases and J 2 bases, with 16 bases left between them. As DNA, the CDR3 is TGTGCCAGCTCACCAAAGGCAGGGGAAGGCCCTGGGGCCAACGTCCTGACTTTC. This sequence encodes CASSPKAGEGPGANVLTF.

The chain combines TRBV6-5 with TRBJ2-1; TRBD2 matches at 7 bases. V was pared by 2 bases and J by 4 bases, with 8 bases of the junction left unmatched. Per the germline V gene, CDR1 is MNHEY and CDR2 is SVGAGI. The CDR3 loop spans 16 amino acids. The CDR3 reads CASSYDLLAWYNEQFF. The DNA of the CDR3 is TGTGCCAGCAGTTACGACCTACTAGCGTGGTACAATGAGCAGTTCTTC.

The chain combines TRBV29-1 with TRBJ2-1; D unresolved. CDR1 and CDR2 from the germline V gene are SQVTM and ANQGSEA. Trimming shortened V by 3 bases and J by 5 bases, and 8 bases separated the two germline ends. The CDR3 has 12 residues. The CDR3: CSVDRSDNEQFF. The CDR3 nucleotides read TGCAGCGTTGATCGGAGTGACAATGAGCAGTTCTTC.

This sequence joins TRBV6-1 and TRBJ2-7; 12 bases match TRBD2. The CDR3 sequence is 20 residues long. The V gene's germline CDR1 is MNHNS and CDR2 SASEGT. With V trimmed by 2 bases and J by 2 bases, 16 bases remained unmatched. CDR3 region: CASSERGLAGGPGRAYEQYF. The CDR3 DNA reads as TGTGCCAGCAGTGAAAGGGGCCTAGCGGGAGGGCCTGGTCGGGCCTACGAGCAGTACTTC.

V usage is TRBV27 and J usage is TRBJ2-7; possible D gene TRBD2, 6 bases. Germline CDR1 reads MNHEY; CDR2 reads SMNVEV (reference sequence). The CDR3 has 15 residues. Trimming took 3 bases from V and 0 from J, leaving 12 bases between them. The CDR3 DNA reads TGTGCCAGCAGTTTCAGGCGGGATCACTCCTACGAGCAGTACTTC. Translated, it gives CASSFRRDHSYEQYF.

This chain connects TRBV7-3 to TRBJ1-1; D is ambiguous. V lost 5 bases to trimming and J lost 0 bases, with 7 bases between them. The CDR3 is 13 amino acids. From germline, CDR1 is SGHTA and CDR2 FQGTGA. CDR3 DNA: TGTGCCAGCAGCAGTTCGGTGAACACTGAAGCTTTCTTT. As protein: CASSSSVNTEAFF. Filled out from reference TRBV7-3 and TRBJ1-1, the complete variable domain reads GAGVSQTPSNKVTEKGKYVELRCDPISGHTALYWYRQSLGQGPEFLIYFQGTGAADDSGLPNDRFFAVRPEGSVSTLKIQRTERGDSAVYLCASSSSVNTEAFFGQGTRLTVV.

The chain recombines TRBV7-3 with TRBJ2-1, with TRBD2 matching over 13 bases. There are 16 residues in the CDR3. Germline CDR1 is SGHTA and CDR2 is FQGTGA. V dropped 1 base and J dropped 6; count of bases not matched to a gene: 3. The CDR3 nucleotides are TGTGCCAGCAGCTTAAGCGGACTAGCGGGAGTCAATGAGCAGTTCTTC. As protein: CASSLSGLAGVNEQFF.

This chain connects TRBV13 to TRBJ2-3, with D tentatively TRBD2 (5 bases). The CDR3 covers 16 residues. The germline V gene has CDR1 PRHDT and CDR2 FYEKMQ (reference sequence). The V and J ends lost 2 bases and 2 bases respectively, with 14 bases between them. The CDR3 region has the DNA TGTGCCAGCAGCTTAAAATCTGCGGGTCCCACAGATACGCAGTATTTT. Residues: CASSLKSAGPTDTQYF.

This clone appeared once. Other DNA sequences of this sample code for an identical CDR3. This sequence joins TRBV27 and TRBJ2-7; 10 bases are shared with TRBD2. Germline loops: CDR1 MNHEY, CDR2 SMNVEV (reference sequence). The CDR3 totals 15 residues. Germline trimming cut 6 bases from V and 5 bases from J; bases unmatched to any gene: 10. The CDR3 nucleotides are TGTGCCAGCAGCCGCGCGCTAGCGGGAGTCGACGAGCAGTACTTC. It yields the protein CASSRALAGVDEQYF.

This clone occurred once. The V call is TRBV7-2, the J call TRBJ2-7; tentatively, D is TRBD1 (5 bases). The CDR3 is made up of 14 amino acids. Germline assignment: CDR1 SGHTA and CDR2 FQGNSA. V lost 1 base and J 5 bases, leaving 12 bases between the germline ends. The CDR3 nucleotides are TGTGCCAGCAGCTTAGTGCAGGGCCAGAACGAGCAGTACTTC. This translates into CASSLVQGQNEQYF.

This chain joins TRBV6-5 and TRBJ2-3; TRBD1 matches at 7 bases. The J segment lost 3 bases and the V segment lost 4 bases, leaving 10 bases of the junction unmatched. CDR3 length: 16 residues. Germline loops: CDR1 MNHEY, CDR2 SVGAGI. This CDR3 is CASSSHRQGRTDTQYF. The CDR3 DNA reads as TGTGCCAGCAGTTCCCACAGACAGGGACGGACAGATACGCAGTATTTT.

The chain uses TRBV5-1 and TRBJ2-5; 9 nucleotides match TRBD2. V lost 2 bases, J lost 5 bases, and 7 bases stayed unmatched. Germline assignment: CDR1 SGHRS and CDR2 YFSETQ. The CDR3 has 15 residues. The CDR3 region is CASSFGTSRLETQYF. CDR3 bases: TGCGCCAGCAGCTTCGGGACTAGCCGTCTGGAGACCCAGTACTTC.

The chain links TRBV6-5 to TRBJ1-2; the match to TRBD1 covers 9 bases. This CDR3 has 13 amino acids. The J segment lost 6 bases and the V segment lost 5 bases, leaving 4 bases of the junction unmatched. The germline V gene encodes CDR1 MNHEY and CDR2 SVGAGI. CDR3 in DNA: TGTGCCAGCAGTCTAGGACAGGGGAATGGCTACACCTTC. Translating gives CASSLGQGNGYTF.

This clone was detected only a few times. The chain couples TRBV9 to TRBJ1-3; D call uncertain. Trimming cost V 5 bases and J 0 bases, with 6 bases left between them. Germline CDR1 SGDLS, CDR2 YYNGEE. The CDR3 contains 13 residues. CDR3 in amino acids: CASRSLSGNTIYF. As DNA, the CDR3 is TGTGCCAGCAGATCCCTCTCTGGAAACACCATATATTTT.

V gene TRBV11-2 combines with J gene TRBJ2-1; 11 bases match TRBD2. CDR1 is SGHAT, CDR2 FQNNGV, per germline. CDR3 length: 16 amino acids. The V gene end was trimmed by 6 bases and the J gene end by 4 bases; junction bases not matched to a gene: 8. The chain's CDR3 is CASRAPASGRYNEQFF. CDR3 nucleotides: TGTGCCAGCAGGGCCCCCGCTAGCGGGAGGTACAATGAGCAGTTCTTC.

CDR3 in amino acids: CASSLVGGSYEQYF. DNA of the CDR3: TGTGCCAGCAGTTTAGTGGGAGGGTCCTACGAGCAGTACTTC. This rearrangement joins TRBV28 to TRBJ2-7; TRBD2 agrees at 7 bases. CDR1 and CDR2 (germline): MDHEN, SYDVKM. Trimming at V came to 2 bases and at J to 1 base, leaving 2 bases not matched to a gene. The CDR3 is 14 residues long.

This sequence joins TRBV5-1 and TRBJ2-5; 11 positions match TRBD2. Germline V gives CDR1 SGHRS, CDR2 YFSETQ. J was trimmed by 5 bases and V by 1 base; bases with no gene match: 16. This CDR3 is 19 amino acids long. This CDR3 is CASSLLLAGDRLDTETQYF. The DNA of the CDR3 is TGCGCCAGCAGCTTGTTACTAGCGGGGGACCGATTAGATACGGAGACCCAGTACTTC.

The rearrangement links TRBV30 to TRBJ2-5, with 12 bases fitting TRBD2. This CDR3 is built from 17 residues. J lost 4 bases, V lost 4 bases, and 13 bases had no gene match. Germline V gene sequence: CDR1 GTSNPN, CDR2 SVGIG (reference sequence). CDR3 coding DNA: TGTGCCTGGAAGACTCTAGCGGGAGGGAATCGGTTAGAGACCCAGTACTTC. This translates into CAWKTLAGGNRLETQYF. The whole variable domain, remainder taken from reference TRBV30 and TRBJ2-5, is SQTIHQWPATLVQPVGSPLSLECTVEGTSNPNLYWYRQAAGRGLQLLFYSVGIGQISSEVPQNLSASRPQDRQFILSSKKLLLSDSGFYLCAWKTLAGGNRLETQYFGPGTRLLVL.

CDR3 protein: CASSLGRTGDEQYF. CDR3 sequence (DNA): TGTGCCAGCAGCTTAGGGCGGACAGGGGACGAGCAGTACTTC. The rearrangement links TRBV7-9 to TRBJ2-7, with 9 positions matching TRBD1. Germline-derived CDR1 and CDR2 are SEHNR and FQNEAQ (reference sequence). This CDR3 has 14 residues. V trimming: 1 base; J trimming: 5 bases; junction bases outside the gene matches: 3.

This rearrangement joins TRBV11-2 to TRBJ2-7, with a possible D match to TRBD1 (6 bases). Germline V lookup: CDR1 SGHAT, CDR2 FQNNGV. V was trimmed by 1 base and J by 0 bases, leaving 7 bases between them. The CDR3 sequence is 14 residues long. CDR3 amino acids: CASSLAQGSYEQYF. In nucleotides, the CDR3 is TGTGCCAGCAGCTTAGCACAGGGCTCCTACGAGCAGTACTTC.

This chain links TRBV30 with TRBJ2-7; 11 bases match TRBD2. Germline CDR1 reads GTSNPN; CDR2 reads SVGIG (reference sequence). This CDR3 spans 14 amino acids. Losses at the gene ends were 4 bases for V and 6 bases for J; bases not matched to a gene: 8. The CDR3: CAWTGTSGPLEQYF. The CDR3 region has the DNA TGTGCCTGGACTGGGACTAGCGGACCCCTCGAGCAGTACTTC.

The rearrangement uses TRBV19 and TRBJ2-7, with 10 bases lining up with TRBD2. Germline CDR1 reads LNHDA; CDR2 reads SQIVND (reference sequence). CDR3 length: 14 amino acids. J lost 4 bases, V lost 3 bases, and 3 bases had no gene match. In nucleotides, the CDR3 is TGTGCCAGTAGTATCCTAGCGGGAGAATACGAGCAGTACTTC. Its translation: CASSILAGEYEQYF.

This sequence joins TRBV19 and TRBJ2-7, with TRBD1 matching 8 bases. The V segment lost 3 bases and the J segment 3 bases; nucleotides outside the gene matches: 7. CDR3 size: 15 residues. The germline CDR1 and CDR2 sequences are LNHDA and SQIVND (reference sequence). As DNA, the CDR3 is TGTGCCAGTAGTATCACCGGGACAGGCTTCTACGAGCAGTACTTC. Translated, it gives CASSITGTGFYEQYF.